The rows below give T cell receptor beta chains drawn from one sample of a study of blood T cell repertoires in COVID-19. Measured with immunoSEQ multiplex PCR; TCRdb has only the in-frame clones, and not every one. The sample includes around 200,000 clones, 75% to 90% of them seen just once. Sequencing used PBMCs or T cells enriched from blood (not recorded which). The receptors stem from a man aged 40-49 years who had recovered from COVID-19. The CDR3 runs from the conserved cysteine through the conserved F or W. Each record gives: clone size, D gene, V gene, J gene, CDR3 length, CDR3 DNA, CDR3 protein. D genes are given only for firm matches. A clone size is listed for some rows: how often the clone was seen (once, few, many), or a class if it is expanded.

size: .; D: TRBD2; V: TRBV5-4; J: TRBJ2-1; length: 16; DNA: TGTGCCAGCAGCCGGGAGGGACTAGCGGGAGGATTAGAGCAGTTCTTC; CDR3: CASSREGLAGGLEQFF
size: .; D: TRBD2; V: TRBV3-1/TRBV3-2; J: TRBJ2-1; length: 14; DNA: TGTGCCAGCAGCGACACCCGACTAGCAGCTGAGCAGTTCTTC; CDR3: CASSDTRLAAEQFF
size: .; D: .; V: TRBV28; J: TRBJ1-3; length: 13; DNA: TGTGCCAGCAGCCTGGCCTCTGGAAACACCATATATTTT; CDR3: CASSLASGNTIYF
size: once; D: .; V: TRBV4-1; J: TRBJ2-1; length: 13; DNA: TGCGCCAGCAGCCCGGAGCGTTACAATGAGCAGTTCTTC; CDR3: CASSPERYNEQFF
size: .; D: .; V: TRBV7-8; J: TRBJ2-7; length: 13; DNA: TGTGCCAGTGCTCGTCGAGGCCAATACGAGCAGTACTTC; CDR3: CASARRGQYEQYF
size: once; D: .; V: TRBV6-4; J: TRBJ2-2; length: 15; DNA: TGTGCCAGCAGTGTCGATACACTAGGAACCGGGGAGCTGTTTTTT; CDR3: CASSVDTLGTGELFF
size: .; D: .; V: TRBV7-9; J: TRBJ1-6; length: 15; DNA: TGTGCCAGCAGCCAACTTGACAGGATCGATTCACCCCTCCACTTT; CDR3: CASSQLDRIDSPLHF
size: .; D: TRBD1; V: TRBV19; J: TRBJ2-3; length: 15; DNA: TGTGCCAGTAAGGGTTGGCAGGGGGCGAGAGATACGCAGTATTTT; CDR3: CASKGWQGARDTQYF
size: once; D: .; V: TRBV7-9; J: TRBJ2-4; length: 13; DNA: TGTGCCAGCAGCTTAGGGGGGGAAAACATTCAGTACTTC; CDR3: CASSLGGENIQYF
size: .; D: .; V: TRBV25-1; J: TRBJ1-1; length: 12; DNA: TGTGCCAGCAGTGAATTGACGGGAGGGGCTTTCTTT; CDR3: CASSELTGGAFF
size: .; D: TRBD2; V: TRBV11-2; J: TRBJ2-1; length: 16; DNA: TGTGCCAGCAGCTCGACCCTAGCGGGGGGTTACAATGAGCAGTTCTTC; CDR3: CASSSTLAGGYNEQFF
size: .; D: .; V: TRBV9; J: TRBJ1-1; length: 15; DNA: TGTGCCAGCAGCGTTGGAGGTCTGGGGAGCACTGAAGCTTTCTTT; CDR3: CASSVGGLGSTEAFF
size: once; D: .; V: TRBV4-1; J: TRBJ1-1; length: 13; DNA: TGCGCCAGCAGCCCCAATTTTGACAGGGAAGCTTTCTTT; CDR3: CASSPNFDREAFF
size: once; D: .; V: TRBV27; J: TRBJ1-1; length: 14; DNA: TGTGCCAGCAGTTTTATCCAGGGCAACACTGAAGCTTTCTTT; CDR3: CASSFIQGNTEAFF
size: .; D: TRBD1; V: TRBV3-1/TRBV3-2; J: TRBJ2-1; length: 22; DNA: TGTGCCAGCAGCCCCACAAACCTTAGGGACAGGGCACAACCCGGGGTCTACAATGAGCAGTTCTTC; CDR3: CASSPTNLRDRAQPGVYNEQFF
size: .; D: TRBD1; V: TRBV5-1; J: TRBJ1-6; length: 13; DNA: TGCGCCAGCAGGACAGGGAATAATTCACCCCTCCACTTT; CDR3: CASRTGNNSPLHF
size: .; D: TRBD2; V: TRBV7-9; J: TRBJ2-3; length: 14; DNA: TGTGCCAGCAGCCCAACCGGGGGGGCAGATACGCAGTATTTT; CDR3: CASSPTGGADTQYF
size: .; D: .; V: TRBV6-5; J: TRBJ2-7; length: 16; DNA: TGTGCCAGCAGTTACTCGATTTCGCGGCAGGGCTACGAGCAGTACTTC; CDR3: CASSYSISRQGYEQYF
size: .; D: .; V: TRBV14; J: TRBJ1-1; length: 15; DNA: TGTGCCAGCAGCAGTCAGCAGGGGAGAAACACTGAAGCTTTCTTT; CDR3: CASSSQQGRNTEAFF
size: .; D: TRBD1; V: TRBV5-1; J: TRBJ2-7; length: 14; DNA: TGCGCCAGCAGCTCGGGACAGGGGTTCTACGAGCAGTACTTC; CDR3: CASSSGQGFYEQYF
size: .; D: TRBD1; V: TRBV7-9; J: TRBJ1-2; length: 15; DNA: TGTGCCAGCAGCTCTTCGACAGGGAGGCTCTATGGCTACACCTTC; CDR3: CASSSSTGRLYGYTF
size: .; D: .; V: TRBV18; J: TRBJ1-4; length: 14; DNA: TGTGCCAGCTCACCAACGGCAACTAATGAAAAACTGTTTTTT; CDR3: CASSPTATNEKLFF
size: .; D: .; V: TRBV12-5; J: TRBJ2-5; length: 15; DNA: TGTGCTAGTGGTTTGGTACGGGGAGTTGAAGAGACCCAGTACTTC; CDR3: CASGLVRGVEETQYF
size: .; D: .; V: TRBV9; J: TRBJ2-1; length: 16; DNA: TGTGCCAGCAGCGCCGAGGGCGTTGGCTCCTACAATGAGCAGTTCTTC; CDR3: CASSAEGVGSYNEQFF
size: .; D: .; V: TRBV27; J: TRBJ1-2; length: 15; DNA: TGTGCCAGCAGTTTATATCCCCTCGAGAGCTTGAGCTACACCTTC; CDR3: CASSLYPLESLSYTF
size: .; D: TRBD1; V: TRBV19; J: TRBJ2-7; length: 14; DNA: TGTGCCAGTAGCCCCGGGGACAGACCCTACGAGCAGTACTTC; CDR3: CASSPGDRPYEQYF
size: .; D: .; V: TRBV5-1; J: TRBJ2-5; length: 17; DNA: TGCGCCAGCAGCTTGTTAGGGGTTTCTCCCAACCAAGAGACCCAGTACTTC; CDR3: CASSLLGVSPNQETQYF
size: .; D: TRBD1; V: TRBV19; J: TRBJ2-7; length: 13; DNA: TGTGCTAAAAACCGGGACAGACCCTACGAGCAGTACTTC; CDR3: CAKNRDRPYEQYF
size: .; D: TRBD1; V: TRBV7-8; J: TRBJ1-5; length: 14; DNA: TGTGCCAGCAGCCGGACAGGGGGCAATCAGCCCCAGCATTTT; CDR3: CASSRTGGNQPQHF
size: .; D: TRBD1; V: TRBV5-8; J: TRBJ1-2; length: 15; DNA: TGTGCCAGCAGCACCGACAGGGGGCGCGTCTATGGCTACACCTTC; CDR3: CASSTDRGRVYGYTF
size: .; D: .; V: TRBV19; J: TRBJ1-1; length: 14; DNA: TGTGCCAGTAGTAACCGACACGGGGGGCGAGGCGCTTTCTTT; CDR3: CASSNRHGGRGAFF
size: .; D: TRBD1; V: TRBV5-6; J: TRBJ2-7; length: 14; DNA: TGTGCCAGCAGCATGCCGGGACAGACCTACGAGCAGTACTTC; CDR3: CASSMPGQTYEQYF
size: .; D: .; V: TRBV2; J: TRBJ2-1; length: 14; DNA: TGTGCCAGCAACGGAGGGCCCTCGGGCAATGAGCAGTTCTTC; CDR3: CASNGGPSGNEQFF
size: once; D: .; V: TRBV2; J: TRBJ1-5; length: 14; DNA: TGTGCCAGCAGCCGGGGGGGAGACAATCAGCCCCAGCATTTT; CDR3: CASSRGGDNQPQHF
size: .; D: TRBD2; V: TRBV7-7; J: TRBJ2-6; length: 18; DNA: TGTGCTAGCAGCCCTGGACTAGCGGGGACCTCTGGGGCCAACGTCCTGACTTTC; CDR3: CASSPGLAGTSGANVLTF
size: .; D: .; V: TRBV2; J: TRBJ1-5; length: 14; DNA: TGTGCCAGCAACAGCAGTTATAGCAATCAGCCCCAGCATTTT; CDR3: CASNSSYSNQPQHF
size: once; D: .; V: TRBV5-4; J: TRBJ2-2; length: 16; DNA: TGTGCCAGCAGCTTGGGATCAGGAAGGAACACCGGGGAGCTGTTTTTT; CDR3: CASSLGSGRNTGELFF
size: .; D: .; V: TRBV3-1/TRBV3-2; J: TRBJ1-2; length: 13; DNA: TGTGCCAGCACTTTCACGGGGGGCTATGGCTACACCTTC; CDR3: CASTFTGGYGYTF
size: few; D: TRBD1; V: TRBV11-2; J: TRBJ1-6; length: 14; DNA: TGTGCCAGCAGTTCCGGGACAGCAAATTCACCCCTCCACTTT; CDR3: CASSSGTANSPLHF
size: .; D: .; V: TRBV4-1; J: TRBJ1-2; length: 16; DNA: TGCGCCAGCAGCCCCCAGTCCGGAGCCCATAACTATGGCTACACCTTC; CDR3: CASSPQSGAHNYGYTF
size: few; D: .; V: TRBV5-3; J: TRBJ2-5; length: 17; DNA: TGTGCCAGAAGCTTGGCCAGGTGCGGGGCCACCCAAGAGACCCAGTACTTC; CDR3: CARSLARCGATQETQYF
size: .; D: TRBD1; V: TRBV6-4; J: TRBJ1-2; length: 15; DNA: TGTGCCAGCAGTGACCCAGGGGGAACTAACTATGGCTACACCTTC; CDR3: CASSDPGGTNYGYTF
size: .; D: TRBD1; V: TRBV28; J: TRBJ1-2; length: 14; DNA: TGTGCCAGCAGTCCTGAATGGACAGGATGGGGCTACACCTTC; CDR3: CASSPEWTGWGYTF
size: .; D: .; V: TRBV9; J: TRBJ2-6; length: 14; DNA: TGTGCCAGCAGCCCCTCTACTGGGGCCAACGTCCTGACTTTC; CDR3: CASSPSTGANVLTF
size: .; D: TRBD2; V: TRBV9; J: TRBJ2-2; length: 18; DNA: TGTGCCAGCAGCGTAGCTCCTAGCGGGGCGACTGGAACCGGGGAGCTGTTTTTT; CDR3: CASSVAPSGATGTGELFF
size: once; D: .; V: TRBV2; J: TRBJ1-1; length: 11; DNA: TGTGCCAGCAGTTCACGGGGAGAAGCTTTCTTT; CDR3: CASSSRGEAFF
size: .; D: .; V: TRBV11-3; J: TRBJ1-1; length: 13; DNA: TGTGCCAGCAGCCTGGGACTGTCCACTGAAGCTTTCTTT; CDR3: CASSLGLSTEAFF
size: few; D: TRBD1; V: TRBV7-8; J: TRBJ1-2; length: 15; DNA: TGTGCCAGCAGCTCACAGTGGACAGGACTTTATGGCTACACCTTC; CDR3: CASSSQWTGLYGYTF
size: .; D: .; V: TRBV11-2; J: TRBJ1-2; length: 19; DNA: TGTGCCAGCAGCTTAGATCTCGGGGGGCCCCTCATTCATAACTATGGCTACACCTTC; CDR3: CASSLDLGGPLIHNYGYTF
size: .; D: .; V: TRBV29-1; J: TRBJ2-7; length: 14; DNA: TGCAGCGTTGGGGGCGTCAGGAGCTCCTACGAGCAGTACTTC; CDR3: CSVGGVRSSYEQYF
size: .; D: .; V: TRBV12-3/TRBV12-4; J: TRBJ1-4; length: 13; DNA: TGTGCCAGCAGACTAGGAGGCGGTGAAAAACTGTTTTTT; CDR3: CASRLGGGEKLFF
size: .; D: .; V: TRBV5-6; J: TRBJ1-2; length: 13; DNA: TGTGCCAGCAGCTTGCCACAACCAGGGTTTAGCACCTTC; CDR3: CASSLPQPGFSTF
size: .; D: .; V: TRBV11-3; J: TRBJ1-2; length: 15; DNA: TGTGCCAGCAGCCTAGGGGTAAGCGCGAACTATGGCTACACCTTC; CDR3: CASSLGVSANYGYTF
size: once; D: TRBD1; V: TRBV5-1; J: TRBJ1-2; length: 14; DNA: TGCGCCAGCAGCGGAACAGGGGACAGCTATGGCTACACCTTC; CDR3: CASSGTGDSYGYTF